A single sample gave rise to the 15 T cell receptor beta chains below, sequenced in a study of tumor and adjacent non-tumor tissue in lung cancer listed by TCRdb under 2018. Library preparation employed multiplex PCR. Sequencing relied on an Illumina HiSeq 2500. Following protocols modified from ARM-PCR, the researchers constructed TCRbeta libraries through three rounds of nested PCR with primers (Table S4). TCRdb cleaned the public reads at Q25 with fastp, built clones with MiXCR and kept in-frame beta chains. All rows with the same CDR3 protein become a single entry with the most common DNA and genes. For this sample the table gives some 100,000 distinct CDR3 sequences, of which over 55% were detected only once. Roughly 19% of the sample is in the top ten clones. Bulk unsorted tissue served as the source for RNA extraction, and RNA quality was assessed using a NanoDrop ND-1000 and an Agilent 2100. Distant non-tumor tissue taken more than 3 cm from the tumor edge was used as the normal lung sample.

The source material was distant non-tumor lung tissue. These TCRs come from a man aged 25 to 45 with non-small cell lung cancer.

This clonotype was seen repeatedly, ten times or more. The chain is built from TRBV6-1 and TRBJ2-1; TRBD2 matches at 11 bases. CDR1 is MNHNS, CDR2 SASEGT, per germline. This CDR3 comprises 15 residues. V was clipped by 8 bases and J by 4 bases; unmatched bases: 7. The CDR3 loop is CASASGTSGYNEQFF. As DNA, the CDR3 is TGTGCCAGCGCATCCGGGACTAGCGGATACAATGAGCAGTTCTTC.

Worth noting for this clonotype: The CDR3 does not end in the conserved phenylalanine or tryptophan, so this is likely a read error. The J gene is TRBJ2-1, the V gene TRBV11-1; no clear D gene. The CDR3 has 13 residues. Germline CDR1 is SGHAT and CDR2 is FQDESV (reference sequence). The CDR3 is CASNLLGYNEQFL. CDR3 nucleotide sequence: TGTGCCAGCAACTTATTGGGTTACAATGAGCAGTTCCTC.

This clonotype was found a few times. This chain joins TRBV7-8 and TRBJ1-1; the D is unclear. Trimming removed 2 bases at V and 6 bases at J, with 4 bases between. This CDR3 has 11 residues. Germline-derived CDR1 and CDR2 are SGHVS and FQNEAQ. For the CDR3, the DNA is TGTGCCAGCAGCTTAACGGCTGAAGCTTTCTTT. It is translated as CASSLTAEAFF.

This clonotype showed up many times. This chain uses TRBV6-2 or TRBV6-3 with TRBJ1-2; D ambiguous. Germline V gene data show CDR1 as MNHEY and CDR2 as SVGEGT. The CDR3 covers 12 residues. The germline V and J ends were trimmed by 8 bases and 4 bases, with 11 bases remaining between them. The CDR3 nucleotides read TGTGCCAGCGGTGACTTGGGCTATGGCTACACCTTC. Translation gives CASGDLGYGYTF.

This clonotype appeared many times. J is TRBJ2-3 and V is TRBV4-3; tentatively, D is TRBD2 (5 bases). Germline V gene lookup returns CDR1 LGHNA and CDR2 YSLEER. CDR3 size: 16 residues. Trimming took 0 bases from V and 2 from J, leaving 12 bases between them. The CDR3 sequence: CASSQDGVGITDTQYF. The CDR3 DNA sequence: TGCGCCAGCAGCCAAGATGGAGTCGGGATCACAGATACGCAGTATTTT.

This clonotype was found a few times. The chain recombines TRBV10-3 with TRBJ2-3; possible D gene TRBD1, 6 bases. V dropped 2 bases and J dropped 0 bases, with 9 bases sitting between them. Germline CDR1 and CDR2: ENHRY and SYGVKD. The CDR3 extends over 15 amino acids. The CDR3, as DNA: TGTGCCATCAGTGAGCGGACAGCCAGCACAGATACGCAGTATTTT. Amino acids: CAISERTASTDTQYF.

This chain links TRBV29-1 with TRBJ2-1; D gene unclear. The ends were cut back, 5 bases at V and 16 bases at J, with 15 bases in the middle. The CDR3 spans 10 residues. Germline V gene sequence: CDR1 SQVTM, CDR2 ANQGSEA. CDR3 region: CSVLSIERFF. The CDR3 DNA is TGCAGCGTTCTATCTATTGAGCGCTTCTTC.

The chain carries TRBV7-2 and TRBJ1-1; no reliable D call. Trimming removed 6 bases from V and 7 bases from J, with 18 bases in between. The CDR3 loop spans 14 amino acids. Germline CDR1 SGHTA, CDR2 FQGNSA. This CDR3 reads CASSSDGNYGEAFF. The CDR3 DNA follows: TGTGCCAGCAGTTCGGACGGGAACTACGGTGAAGCTTTCTTT.

In the case of this clonotype: One junction end disagrees with the germline gene, perhaps due to a read error. The V and J genes are TRBV20-1 and TRBJ2-7, with D perhaps TRBD1 or TRBD2 (5 bases each). The V gene's germline CDR1 is DFQATT and CDR2 SNEGSKA (reference sequence). CDR3 length: 14 amino acids. The CDR3 spells CSAPERGTSHEQYF. CDR3 nucleotides: TGCAGTGCGCCGGAGAGGGGAACTAGTCACGAACAGTACTTC.

This clonotype was detected a few times. A single base separates this from a much larger clone, so it may be a read error. The gene calls are TRBV4-2 and TRBJ2-5; a possible D gene is TRBD1 (5 bases). This CDR3 is 14 amino acids long. CDR1 is LGHNA, CDR2 YNFKEQ, per germline. Trimming pared 3 bases from V and 7 bases from J, leaving 15 bases between. This CDR3 is CASSHRAREVTQYF. CDR3 nucleotides: TGTGCCAGCAGCCACAGGGCCCGAGAAGTGACCCAGTACTTC.

This clonotype was detected a few times. A much larger clone lies one base from this, so it may be a read error. The rearrangement uses TRBV29-1 and TRBJ1-1, with 7 bases aligning to TRBD1. Germline CDR1 is SQVTM and CDR2 is ANQGSEA. There are 13 residues in the CDR3. The CDR3 region is CSVLTGPLSETFF. The CDR3 DNA follows: TGCAGCGTCCTGACAGGGCCATTGTCTGAAACTTTCTTT.

The rearrangement links TRBV11-2 to TRBJ1-6; D not resolved. Between the trimmed V and J ends, which lost 2 bases and 10 bases, there was a span of 24 bases. Germline V gene sequence: CDR1 SGHAT, CDR2 FQNNGV. CDR3 length: 18 residues. The CDR3 DNA follows: TGTGCCAGCAGCTTATCCCCCGTCGGCTTGGCGGGTGACTCACCCCTCCACTTT. Amino acid sequence: CASSLSPVGLAGDSPLHF.

The V gene is TRBV5-6, the J gene TRBJ2-7; D tentatively reads TRBD1 or TRBD2 (5 bases each). This CDR3 is built from 16 residues. The germline V and J ends were trimmed by 0 bases and 5 bases, with 18 bases remaining between them. The germline CDR1 and CDR2 sequences are SGHDT and YYEEEE. In DNA, the CDR3 is TGTGCCAGCAGCTTGGGTTCAGGGACGATCCCCCACGAGCAGTACTTC. Translated, it gives CASSLGSGTIPHEQYF.

This clonotype was found many times. The junction departs from the called germline gene at one end, perhaps through a read error. The chain is built from TRBV6-1 and TRBJ2-7; no definite D call. The CDR3 consists of 14 residues. CDR1 is MNHNS, CDR2 SASEGT, per germline. The CDR3 here is CASSESWGRDERYF. Written as DNA, the CDR3 is TGTGCCAGCAGTGAAAGTTGGGGTCGCGACGAGCGGTACTTC.

As to this clonotype: One end of the junction does not line up with germline, which may come from a read error. This chain uses TRBV11-2 with TRBJ2-3; D unresolved. CDR3 length equals 16 residues. Germline CDR1 SGHAT, CDR2 FQNNGV. The CDR3 coding sequence is TGTGCCAGCAGCTTAGACTACGCGAGAGGACCAGATACGCAATATTTT. This sequence encodes CASSLDYARGPDTQYF.